A selection of T cell receptor beta chains follows, all from one sample in a study of T cell repertoires in cytomegalovirus infection. These receptors have no known antigen. TCRdb recomputed calls from the reads with MiXCR, one row per CDR3 protein. Of fewer than 1,000,000 distinct CDR3 sequences in the sample, approximately 30% were seen once. Sequencing was performed on cultured CD8+ T cells from PBMCs, taken from culture after CMV antigen stimulation. The source is a human donor in good health (CMV status not recorded). Some clones in this sample may be carry-over from other donors' samples. Each CDR3 is given with its conserved first and last residue. Fields, in order: V gene, CDR3 protein.

v_gene: TRBV5-1
CDR3aa: CASLLGGTGELFF

v_gene: TRBV7-9
CDR3aa: CASSLGTVGTGELFF

v_gene: TRBV6-5
CDR3aa: CASSYSGTAPRGYTF

v_gene: TRBV4-2
CDR3aa: CASSQRSDNEQFF

v_gene: TRBV12-3/TRBV12-4
CDR3aa: CASRPARTGHKNIQYF

v_gene: TRBV7-2
CDR3aa: CASSSGGYLNEKLFF

v_gene: TRBV6-8
CDR3aa: CASKIVGGVTGELFF

v_gene: TRBV27
CDR3aa: CASSLSLVAGTGTDTQYF

v_gene: TRBV6-6
CDR3aa: CASRVSSGGPLAGANVLTF

v_gene: TRBV4-2
CDR3aa: CASSLRVASYNEQFF